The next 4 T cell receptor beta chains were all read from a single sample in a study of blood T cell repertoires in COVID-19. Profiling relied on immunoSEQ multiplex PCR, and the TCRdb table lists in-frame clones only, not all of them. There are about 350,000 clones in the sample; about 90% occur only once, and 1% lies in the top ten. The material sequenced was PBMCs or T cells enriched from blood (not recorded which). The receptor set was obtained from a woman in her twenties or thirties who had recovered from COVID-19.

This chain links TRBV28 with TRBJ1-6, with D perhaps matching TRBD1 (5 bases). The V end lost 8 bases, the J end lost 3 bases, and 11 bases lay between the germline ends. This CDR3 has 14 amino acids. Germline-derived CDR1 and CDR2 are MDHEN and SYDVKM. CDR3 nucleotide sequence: TGTGCCAGCCTCGCAGGGCTCTATAATTCACCCCTCCACTTT. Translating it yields CASLAGLYNSPLHF.

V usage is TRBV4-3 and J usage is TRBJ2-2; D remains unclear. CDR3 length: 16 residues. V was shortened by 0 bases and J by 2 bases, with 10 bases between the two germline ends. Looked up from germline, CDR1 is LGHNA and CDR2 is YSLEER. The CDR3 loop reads CASSQDLGRNTGELFF. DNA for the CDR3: TGCGCCAGCAGCCAAGATCTTGGCAGAAACACCGGGGAGCTGTTTTTT.

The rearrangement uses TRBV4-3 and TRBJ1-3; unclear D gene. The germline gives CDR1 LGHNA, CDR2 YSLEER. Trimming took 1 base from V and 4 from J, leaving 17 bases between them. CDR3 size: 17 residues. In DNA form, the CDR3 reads TGCGCCAGCAGCCAAGGTTGGCCCGCTGATTACGGAAACACCATATATTTT. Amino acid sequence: CASSQGWPADYGNTIYF.

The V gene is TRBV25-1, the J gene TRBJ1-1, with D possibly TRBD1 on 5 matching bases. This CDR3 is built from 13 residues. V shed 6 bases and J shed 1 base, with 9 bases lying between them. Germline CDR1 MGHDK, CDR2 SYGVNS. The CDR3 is CASREQGNTEAFF. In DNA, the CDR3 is TGTGCCAGCAGGGAGCAGGGGAACACTGAAGCTTTCTTT.